This TCR beta chain was captured by sequencing in a study of radiation and T cells in renal cell carcinoma. General observations from the study: Top tumor clonotypes rose in blood 2 weeks post-radiation, then contracted.

Worth noting for this clone: No antigen is known for it.

Time point specified: blood 2 weeks post-SBRT. Treatment described: 15 Gy SBRT to primary tumor, nephrectomy 4 weeks later. Serial blood draws occurred at baseline and 2 and 4 weeks post-SBRT. Germline CDR1 and CDR2: KGHSH and LQKENI. V shed 3 bases and J shed 3 bases, with 14 bases lying between them. The CDR3 is 15 amino acids. Only in-frame clones appear in the TCRdb table, and some are missing; sequencing was by immunoSEQ multiplex PCR. Of about 60,000 clones listed, around 80% are singletons. This TCR was recovered from a man aged 55 to 70 with renal cell carcinoma. The gene calls are TRBV18 and TRBJ1-2, with a possible D match to TRBD1 (6 bases). The sample consisted of blood, taken from a patient whose treatment included radiotherapy and nephrectomy. CDR3 region: CASSPAKGGDYGYTF. CDR3 nucleotides: TGTGCCAGCTCACCGGCAAAGGGGGGGGACTATGGCTACACCTTC.